This is a list of T cell receptor beta chains from one sample in a study of T cell repertoires in cytomegalovirus infection. Their antigens are not known. TCRdb re-called the reads with MiXCR, one entry per CDR3 protein. This sample has about 220,000 distinct CDR3 sequences, with approximately 40% found just once. The sample consisted of CD8+ T cells from cultured PBMCs, taken from culture after CMV antigen stimulation. These receptors were collected from a human donor in good health (CMV status not recorded). Some clones in this sample may be carry-over from other donors' samples. Both conserved end residues are part of each CDR3. The D gene is left open where the match is weak. For some rows the clone size is stated as once, few or many, or as a class when expanded; others skip it.

TRBV5-6	TRBD2	TRBJ2-1	few	15	TGTGCCAGCAGCTTGTTTGCGGGAGGTCTCGATGAGCAGTTCTTC	CASSLFAGGLDEQFF
TRBV6-5	.	TRBJ2-2	.	15	TGTGCCAGCAGTTACAGAAACGAAGGAACCGGGGAGCTGTTTTTT	CASSYRNEGTGELFF
TRBV6-1	TRBD2	TRBJ2-3	.	16	TGTGCCAGCAGTTATTTCGCGGGAGCGAGTACAGATACGCAGTATTTT	CASSYFAGASTDTQYF
TRBV7-2	TRBD1	TRBJ1-2	many	16	TGTGCCAGCAGCTTAGATTCGGCCCAGGGGGCGCGTGGCTACACCTTC	CASSLDSAQGARGYTF
TRBV7-2	TRBD1	TRBJ1-5	many	16	TGTGCCAGCAGCCTAGGACAGGCCGATAGCAATCAGCCCCAGCATTTT	CASSLGQADSNQPQHF
TRBV27	.	TRBJ1-4	.	15	TGTGCCAGCAGTACCCGCGCTGAGGGGGGTGAAAAACTGTTTTTT	CASSTRAEGGEKLFF
TRBV4-1	TRBD2	TRBJ2-1	.	15	TGCGCCAGCAGCCCCGGACTAGCGGTAAACAATGAGCAGTTCTTC	CASSPGLAVNNEQFF
TRBV27	.	TRBJ2-4	.	16	TGTGCCAGCAGTTTATTAGGCAGGGAAGCCAAAAACATTCAGTACTTC	CASSLLGREAKNIQYF
TRBV19	.	TRBJ2-7	few	13	TGTGCCAGTAGTCCCGGGGGAATTTACGAGCAGTACTTC	CASSPGGIYEQYF
TRBV29-1	.	TRBJ1-2	.	13	TGCAGCGTTGTGTCGGGACGGCCCTATGGCTACACCTTC	CSVVSGRPYGYTF
TRBV7-6	.	TRBJ1-1	few	13	TGTGCCAGCAACACCCCGGGGTCCACTGAAGCTTTCTTT	CASNTPGSTEAFF
TRBV4-1	TRBD2	TRBJ2-1	.	18	TGCGCCAGCAGCCAAGATCCAATCCAGCGGGGTTCCTACAATGAGCAGTTCTTC	CASSQDPIQRGSYNEQFF
TRBV30	TRBD2	TRBJ2-1	.	17	TGTGCCTGGACGATGGCGGGAGGAGGGAGTCGGTACAATGAGCAGTTCTTC	CAWTMAGGGSRYNEQFF
TRBV4-1	TRBD2	TRBJ2-3	few	17	TGCGCCAGCAGCCAAGTAGGGCTAGCGGGATACACAGATACGCAGTATTTT	CASSQVGLAGYTDTQYF
TRBV28	.	TRBJ2-3	.	18	TGTGCCAGCAGTTTTCCACTAAACCGAATTCCCTTCACAGATACGCAGTATTTT	CASSFPLNRIPFTDTQYF
TRBV12-3/TRBV12-4	TRBD1	TRBJ1-4	few	15	TGTGCCAGCACCTGGACAGGGGGCAACAATGAAAAACTGTTTTTT	CASTWTGGNNEKLFF
TRBV29-1	TRBD1	TRBJ1-1	.	14	TGCAGCGCCGGAAGGGCAGGGGGGAACACTGAAGCTTTCTTT	CSAGRAGGNTEAFF
TRBV2	TRBD1	TRBJ1-1	.	17	TGTGCCAGCACCTCATCGAGGGGACACAGGGGGCGGACTGAAGCTTTCTTT	CASTSSRGHRGRTEAFF
TRBV11-2	TRBD2	TRBJ2-1	few	14	TGTGCCAGCAGCCCGGGGGGTGGGGCCGATGAGCAGTTCTTC	CASSPGGGADEQFF
TRBV27	.	TRBJ2-3	.	15	TGTGCCAGCACCCTCCGGTGGCAGGGGACAGATACGCAGTATTTT	CASTLRWQGTDTQYF
TRBV30	.	TRBJ1-1	.	14	TGTGCCTGGAGTTATGGCCCAATGAACACTGAAGCTTTCTTT	CAWSYGPMNTEAFF
TRBV7-2	.	TRBJ2-1	few	17	TGTGCCAGCAGACCTACTAGCTTGTCGGGCTCCTACAATGAGCAGTTCTTC	CASRPTSLSGSYNEQFF
TRBV7-3	TRBD2	TRBJ2-7	many	17	TGTGCCAGCGGAAGACTAGCGGGAGTATCTGGAGTTGGGGAGCAGTACTTC	CASGRLAGVSGVGEQYF
TRBV7-2	.	TRBJ2-2	few	16	TGTGCCAGCAGCCGTGTGGGCCGGCGGAGCACCGGGGAGCTGTTTTTT	CASSRVGRRSTGELFF
TRBV29-1	TRBD1	TRBJ1-4	once	14	TGCAGCGTTGGCTCCCCAGGGGGTGGTGAAAAACTGTTTTTT	CSVGSPGGGEKLFF
TRBV27	TRBD1	TRBJ2-7	.	16	TGTGCCAGCAGATCCGGTACAGGGGGCCCCTCCTACGAGCAGTACTTC	CASRSGTGGPSYEQYF
TRBV19	.	TRBJ2-7	.	13	TGTGCCAGTGGACAGAGAGGGGGATACGAGCAGTACTTC	CASGQRGGYEQYF
TRBV28	.	TRBJ2-1	many	16	TGTGCCAGCAGTTTAACGGGGACCTATTGGTGGAATGAGCAGTTCTTC	CASSLTGTYWWNEQFF
TRBV7-3	TRBD1	TRBJ2-2	few	14	TGTGCCAGCAGCTCCCAGACAGGGAGCGGGGAGCTGTTTTTT	CASSSQTGSGELFF
TRBV7-2	.	TRBJ2-5	few	14	TGTGCAAGCAGCTTAGATTGGGGGCAAGAGACCCAGTACTTC	CASSLDWGQETQYF
TRBV10-3	TRBD2	TRBJ2-1	.	15	TGTGCCATCAGTGAGTCGACTAGCGGGATAGGTGAGCAGTTCTTC	CAISESTSGIGEQFF
TRBV2	TRBD2	TRBJ2-1	.	17	TGTGCCAGCAGTGAGGAACCACTAGCGGTCGCCTACAATGAGCAGTTCTTC	CASSEEPLAVAYNEQFF
TRBV7-6	.	TRBJ2-7	few	13	TGTGCCAGCAAAGGATTTCCGCCCCACGAGCAGTACTTC	CASKGFPPHEQYF
TRBV4-1	.	TRBJ1-4	.	15	TGCGCCAGCAGCCAAGATCCACAGACTAATGAAAAACTGTTTTTT	CASSQDPQTNEKLFF
TRBV10-3	TRBD2	TRBJ2-1	.	16	TGTGACATCAGTGAGTCTCGGACTAGCGGGCACAATGAGCAGTTCTTC	CDISESRTSGHNEQFF
TRBV7-9	.	TRBJ2-7	few	13	TGTGCCAGCAGCCCCGACGGAAAGAACGAGCAGTACTTC	CASSPDGKNEQYF
TRBV11-2	.	TRBJ1-1	.	15	TGTGCCAGCAGCTTAGTTTATTATCGGGACACTGAAGCTTTCTTT	CASSLVYYRDTEAFF
TRBV11-1	.	TRBJ2-1	few	16	TGTGCCAGCAGCCCCGGACTCGCCGAGCCGCACAATGAGCAGTTCTTC	CASSPGLAEPHNEQFF
TRBV6-1	.	TRBJ1-6	.	18	TGTGCCAGCAGCCACTCGCTGATCTCGGAGACCTATAATTCACCCCTCCACTTT	CASSHSLISETYNSPLHF
TRBV7-2	TRBD2	TRBJ2-1	.	17	TGTGCCGGGTCAGGGTCCTCAGGGACTAGCGGGAGCTATGAGCAGTTCTTC	CAGSGSSGTSGSYEQFF
TRBV7-4	TRBD1	TRBJ2-3	.	16	TGTGCCAGCAGCACTACCGGGACAGGGGCTACAGATACGCAGTATTTT	CASSTTGTGATDTQYF
TRBV7-3	.	TRBJ1-6	.	15	TGTGCCAGCAGCATTGGACAGTTTTATAATTCACCCCTCCACTTT	CASSIGQFYNSPLHF
TRBV5-5	TRBD2	TRBJ2-2	.	18	TGTGCCAGCAGCTCCGGACTAGCGGGGGGGCGTAACACCGGGGAGCTGTTTTTT	CASSSGLAGGRNTGELFF
TRBV15	.	TRBJ2-3	.	13	TGTGCCACCAGCAGAGTGCGAACAGATACGCAGTATTTT	CATSRVRTDTQYF
TRBV24-1	.	TRBJ1-2	.	14	TGTGCCACCAGTAGAAGATGGGAGAACTATGGCTACACCTTC	CATSRRWENYGYTF
TRBV4-2	TRBD1	TRBJ2-5	.	15	TGTGCCAGCAGCCAAGTCGTAGGGGGCGAGGAGACCCAGTACTTC	CASSQVVGGEETQYF
TRBV7-9	.	TRBJ2-7	.	13	TGTGCCAGCAGCTTATTCATTACAGACGAGCAGTACTTC	CASSLFITDEQYF
TRBV27	TRBD1	TRBJ1-5	few	13	TGTGCCAGCAGTCGGACAGGGGCTCAGCCCCAGCATTTT	CASSRTGAQPQHF
TRBV10-3	.	TRBJ2-6	.	16	TGTGCCACCCGCCGTCAGGACGGCTCTGGGGCCAACGTCCTGACTTTC	CATRRQDGSGANVLTF
TRBV7-9	.	TRBJ2-7	few	12	TGTGCCAGCGGTGCAGGGTCCTACGAGCAGTACTTC	CASGAGSYEQYF
TRBV29-1	.	TRBJ2-2	.	18	TGCAGCGACCGCCGGGACCGTACCCCCTACGCGAACACCGGGGAGCTGTTTTTT	CSDRRDRTPYANTGELFF
TRBV27	.	TRBJ2-5	few	13	TGTGCCAGCAGTTTACTAGGAAGGAAGACCCAGTACTTC	CASSLLGRKTQYF
TRBV5-4	TRBD1	TRBJ2-3	.	17	TGTGCCAGCAGCCTCGGACAGGGGGCGCATAGCACAGATACGCAGTATTTT	CASSLGQGAHSTDTQYF